This passage covers 8 T cell receptor beta chains from one sample sequenced in a study of CD8+ T cells in alopecia areata. Treatment reported: oral pan-JAK inhibitor, 5-10 mg twice daily. Extracted from the samples, RNA was reverse transcribed into cDNA to serve as the sequencing template. Some clones are missing from TCRdb's copy, which holds only in-frame ones; the method was immunoSEQ multiplex PCR. The table lists 150,000 to 200,000 clones, around half of them singletons. The source material was CD8+ T cells sorted from blood, sampled at week 24, from a patient treated with tofacitinib. The receptors stem from a human donor with alopecia areata.

The chain has TRBV25-1 and TRBJ2-7, with 10 bases aligning to TRBD1. Germline lookup yields CDR1 MGHDK and CDR2 SYGVNS. V shed 7 bases and J 2 bases; nucleotides not matched to a gene: 5. The CDR3 contains 14 residues. The CDR3 DNA sequence: TGTGCCAGCAATGACAGGGGGCTCACCTACGAGCAGTACTTC. Its protein is CASNDRGLTYEQYF.

This clone was observed a few times. The chain couples TRBV5-5 to TRBJ2-1; D perhaps matches TRBD2 (5 bases). Per germline, CDR1 SGHKS and CDR2 YYEKEE (reference sequence). Trimming cost V 0 bases and J 2 bases, with 9 bases left between them. The CDR3 sequence is 15 residues long. The CDR3 DNA is TGTGCCAGCAGCTTGGCCGACGGGGCCTACAATGAGCAGTTCTTC. Encoded protein: CASSLADGAYNEQFF.

The V gene is TRBV30, the J gene TRBJ2-1, with D tentatively TRBD2 (6 bases). Per germline, CDR1 GTSNPN and CDR2 SVGIG (reference sequence). V dropped 2 bases and J dropped 6 bases, with 11 bases sitting between them. The CDR3 runs 13 residues. CDR3 sequence reads: CAWSSGGLNEQFF. CDR3 in DNA: TGTGCCTGGAGTTCCGGGGGACTCAATGAGCAGTTCTTC.

This clone was seen a handful of times. The chain combines TRBV10-3 with TRBJ2-3; 10 bases agree with TRBD1. Trimming removed 5 bases from V and 4 bases from J; junction bases left unmatched: 12. Germline V gives CDR1 ENHRY, CDR2 SYGVKD. This CDR3 contains 17 residues. The CDR3 region has the DNA TGTGCCATCAGTTACTCCGGGACAGGGGATTCGGCAGATACGCAGTATTTT. Its translation is CAISYSGTGDSADTQYF.

The CDR3 sequence is CAWSPTSGGQYF. The DNA for the CDR3 is TGTGCCTGGAGTCCCACGTCGGGGGGACAGTACTTC. The rearrangement joins TRBV30 to TRBJ2-5; 7 bases match TRBD2. The CDR3 spans 12 residues. Germline V gene sequence: CDR1 GTSNPN, CDR2 SVGIG (reference sequence). The ends lost 2 bases at V and 11 bases at J; junction bases unmatched: 8.

J is TRBJ1-1 and V is TRBV5-1; maybe TRBD1 (6 bases). The CDR3 is 16 residues long. V lost 2 bases to trimming and J lost 6 bases, with 20 bases between them. The germline V gene encodes CDR1 SGHRS and CDR2 YFSETQ. The CDR3 sequence is CASSFRPGAAAAEAFF. The CDR3 nucleotides read TGCGCCAGCAGCTTCAGACCAGGGGCCGCGGCCGCTGAAGCTTTCTTT. Combining the CDR3 with reference TRBV5-1 and TRBJ1-1 gives the whole variable domain KAGVTQTPRYLIKTRGQQVTLSCSPISGHRSVSWYQQTPGQGLQFLFEYFSETQRNKGNFPGRFSGRQFSNSRSEMNVSTLELGDSALYLCASSFRPGAAAAEAFFGQGTRLTVV.

This chain links TRBV5-6 with TRBJ1-1; D might be TRBD1 (5 bases). V was trimmed by 6 bases and J by 10 bases, leaving 19 bases between them. The germline V gene has CDR1 SGHDT and CDR2 YYEEEE. The CDR3 consists of 13 residues. The CDR3 here is CASTINQGLGAFF. The CDR3 DNA is TGTGCCAGCACCATAAACCAGGGACTTGGAGCTTTCTTT.

The V and J genes are TRBV4-1 and TRBJ2-3; weak D call: TRBD2 (7 bases). This CDR3 region has 15 residues. Per germline, CDR1 MGHRA and CDR2 YSYEKL. Trimming stripped 4 bases from V and 4 bases from J, with 15 bases between. In DNA form, the CDR3 reads TGCGCCAGCAGCCCCCTGGGGGGGGGCGCAGATACGCAGTATTTT. Its translation is CASSPLGGGADTQYF.